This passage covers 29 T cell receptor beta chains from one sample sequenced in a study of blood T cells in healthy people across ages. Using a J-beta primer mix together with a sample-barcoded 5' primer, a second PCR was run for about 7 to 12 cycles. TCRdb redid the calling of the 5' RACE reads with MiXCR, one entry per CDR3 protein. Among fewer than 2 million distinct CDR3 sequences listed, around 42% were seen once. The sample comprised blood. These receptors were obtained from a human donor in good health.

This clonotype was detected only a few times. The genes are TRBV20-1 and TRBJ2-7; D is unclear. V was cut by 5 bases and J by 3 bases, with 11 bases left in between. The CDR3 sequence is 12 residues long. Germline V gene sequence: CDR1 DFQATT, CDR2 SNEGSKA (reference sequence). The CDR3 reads CSAHNIGYEQYF. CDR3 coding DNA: TGCAGTGCTCACAATATAGGCTACGAGCAGTACTTC.

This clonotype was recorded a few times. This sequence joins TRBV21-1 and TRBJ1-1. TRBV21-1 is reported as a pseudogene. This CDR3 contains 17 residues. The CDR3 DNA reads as TGTGCCAGCAGCAGAAGGACTAGTCGAGGGTTTATCCCTGAAGCTTTCTTT. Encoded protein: CASSRRTSRGFIPEAFF.

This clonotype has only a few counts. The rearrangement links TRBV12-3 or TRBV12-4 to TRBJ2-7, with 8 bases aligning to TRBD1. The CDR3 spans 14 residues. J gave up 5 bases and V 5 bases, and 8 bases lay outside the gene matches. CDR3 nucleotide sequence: TGTGCCAGCAGTCGACAGGGGATAACTGACGAGCAGTACTTC. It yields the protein CASSRQGITDEQYF.

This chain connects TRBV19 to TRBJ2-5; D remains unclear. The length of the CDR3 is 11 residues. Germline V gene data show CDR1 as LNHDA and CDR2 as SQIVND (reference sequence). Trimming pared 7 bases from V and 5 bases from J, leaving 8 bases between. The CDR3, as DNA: TGTGCCAGTAACCGTCATGAGACCCAGTACTTC. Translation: CASNRHETQYF. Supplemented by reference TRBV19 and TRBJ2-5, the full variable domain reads DGGITQSPKYLFRKEGQNVTLSCEQNLNHDAMYWYRQDPGQGLRLIYYSQIVNDFQKGDIAEGYSVSREKKESFPLTVTSAQKNPTAFYLCASNRHETQYFGPGTRLLVL.

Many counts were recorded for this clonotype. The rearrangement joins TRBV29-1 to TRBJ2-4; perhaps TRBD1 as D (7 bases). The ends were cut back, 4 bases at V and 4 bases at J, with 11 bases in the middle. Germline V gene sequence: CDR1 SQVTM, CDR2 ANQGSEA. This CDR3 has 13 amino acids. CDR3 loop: CSVAEGAKNIQYF. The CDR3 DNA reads TGCAGCGTTGCGGAGGGGGCTAAAAACATTCAGTACTTC. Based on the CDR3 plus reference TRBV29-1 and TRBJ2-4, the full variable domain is SAVISQKPSRDICQRGTSLTIQCQVDSQVTMMFWYRQQPGQSLTLIATANQGSEATYESGFVIDKFPISRPNLTFSTLTVSNMSPEDSSIYLCSVAEGAKNIQYFGAGTRLSVL.

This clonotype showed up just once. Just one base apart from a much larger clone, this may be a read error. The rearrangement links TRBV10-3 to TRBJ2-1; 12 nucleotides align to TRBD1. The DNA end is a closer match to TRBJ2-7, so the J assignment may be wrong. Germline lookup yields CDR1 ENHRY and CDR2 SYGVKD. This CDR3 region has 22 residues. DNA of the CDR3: TGTGCCATCAGTGATCCCGGGACAGGGGGCGACTCTTCTCGGTGGGTTTTCAATGAGCAGTACTTC. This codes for CAISDPGTGGDSSRWVFNEQYF.

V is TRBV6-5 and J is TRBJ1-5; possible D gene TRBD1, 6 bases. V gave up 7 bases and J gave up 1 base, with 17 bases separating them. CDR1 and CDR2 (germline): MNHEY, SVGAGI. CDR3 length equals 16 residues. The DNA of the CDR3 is TGTGCCAGCAAACAGAGACAGGATGTAAGCAATCAGCCCCAGCATTTT. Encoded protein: CASKQRQDVSNQPQHF.

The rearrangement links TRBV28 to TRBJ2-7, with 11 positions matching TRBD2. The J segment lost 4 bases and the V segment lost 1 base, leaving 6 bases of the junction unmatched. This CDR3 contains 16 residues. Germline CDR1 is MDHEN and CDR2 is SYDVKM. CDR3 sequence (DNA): TGTGCCAGCAGTTTATATCTAGCGGGAGGCGGGTACGAGCAGTACTTC. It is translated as CASSLYLAGGGYEQYF.

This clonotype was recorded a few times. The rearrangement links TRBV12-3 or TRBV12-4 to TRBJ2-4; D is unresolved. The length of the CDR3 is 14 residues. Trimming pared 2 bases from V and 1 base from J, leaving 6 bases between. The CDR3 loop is CASSLRTAKNIQYF. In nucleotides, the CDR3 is TGTGCCAGCAGTTTACGAACCGCCAAAAACATTCAGTACTTC.

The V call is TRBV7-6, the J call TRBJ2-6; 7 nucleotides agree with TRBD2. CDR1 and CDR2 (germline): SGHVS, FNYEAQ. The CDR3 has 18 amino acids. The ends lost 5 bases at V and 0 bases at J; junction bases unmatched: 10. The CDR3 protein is CASSQNGGSSSGANVLTF. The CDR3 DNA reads TGTGCCAGCAGCCAAAACGGGGGGTCCTCCTCTGGGGCCAACGTCCTGACTTTC.

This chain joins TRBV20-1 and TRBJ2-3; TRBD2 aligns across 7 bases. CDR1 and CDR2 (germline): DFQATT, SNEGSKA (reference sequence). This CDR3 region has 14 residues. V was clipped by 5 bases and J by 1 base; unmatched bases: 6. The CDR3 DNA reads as TGCAGTGCTTCTGAGAGCGGGGGCACAGATACGCAGTATTTT. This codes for CSASESGGTDTQYF.

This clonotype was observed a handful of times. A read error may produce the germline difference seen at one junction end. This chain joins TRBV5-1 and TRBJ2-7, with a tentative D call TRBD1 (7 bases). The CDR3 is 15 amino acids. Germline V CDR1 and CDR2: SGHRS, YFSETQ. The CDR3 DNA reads TGCGCCGGCAGCACCAGACAGGGACTTACCTACGAGCAGTACTTC. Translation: CAGSTRQGLTYEQYF.

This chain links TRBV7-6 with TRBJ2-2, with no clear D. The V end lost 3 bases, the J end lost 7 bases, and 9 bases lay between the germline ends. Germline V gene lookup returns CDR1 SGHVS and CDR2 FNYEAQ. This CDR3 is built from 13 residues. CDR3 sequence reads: CASSFSLGGELFF. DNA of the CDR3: TGTGCCAGCAGCTTTTCTCTGGGCGGGGAGCTGTTTTTT.

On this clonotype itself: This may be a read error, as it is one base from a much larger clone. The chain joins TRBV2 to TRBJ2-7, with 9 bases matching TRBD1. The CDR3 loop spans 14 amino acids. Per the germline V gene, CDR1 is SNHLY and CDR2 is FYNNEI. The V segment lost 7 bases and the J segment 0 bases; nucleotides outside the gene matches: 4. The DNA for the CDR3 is TGTGCCAGCAACCGGGACAGGGCCTCCTACGAGCAGTACTTC. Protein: CASNRDRASYEQYF.

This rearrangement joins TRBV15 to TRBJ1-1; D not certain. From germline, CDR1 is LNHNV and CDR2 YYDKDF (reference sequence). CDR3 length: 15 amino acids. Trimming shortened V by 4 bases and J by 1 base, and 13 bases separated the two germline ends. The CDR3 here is CATSKAGTGNTEAFF. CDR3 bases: TGTGCCACCAGCAAGGCGGGAACTGGGAACACTGAAGCTTTCTTT.

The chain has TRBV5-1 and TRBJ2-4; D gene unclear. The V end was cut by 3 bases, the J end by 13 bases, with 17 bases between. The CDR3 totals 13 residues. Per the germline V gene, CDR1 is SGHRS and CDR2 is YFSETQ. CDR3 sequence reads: CASSSDLYNEQYF. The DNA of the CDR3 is TGCGCCAGCAGCTCCGACCTCTACAATGAGCAGTACTTC.

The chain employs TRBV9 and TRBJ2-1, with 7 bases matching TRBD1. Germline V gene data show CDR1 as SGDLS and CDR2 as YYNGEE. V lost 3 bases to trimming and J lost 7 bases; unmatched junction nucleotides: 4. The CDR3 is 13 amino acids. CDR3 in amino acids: CASSDDRENEQFF. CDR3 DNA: TGTGCCAGCAGCGACGACAGGGAGAATGAGCAGTTCTTC.

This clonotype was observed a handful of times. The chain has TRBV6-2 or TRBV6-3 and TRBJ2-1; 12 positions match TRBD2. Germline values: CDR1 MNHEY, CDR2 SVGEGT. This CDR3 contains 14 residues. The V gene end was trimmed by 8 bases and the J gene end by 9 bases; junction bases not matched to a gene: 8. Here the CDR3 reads CASLRTSGVGEQFF. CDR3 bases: TGTGCCAGCCTCCGGACTAGCGGGGTAGGTGAGCAGTTCTTC.

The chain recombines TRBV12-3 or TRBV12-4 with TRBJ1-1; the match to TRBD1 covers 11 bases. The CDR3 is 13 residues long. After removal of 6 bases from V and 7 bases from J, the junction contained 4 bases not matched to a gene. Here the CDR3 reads CASRLGTGGEAFF. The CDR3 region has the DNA TGTGCCAGCAGGCTCGGGACAGGGGGTGAAGCTTTCTTT.

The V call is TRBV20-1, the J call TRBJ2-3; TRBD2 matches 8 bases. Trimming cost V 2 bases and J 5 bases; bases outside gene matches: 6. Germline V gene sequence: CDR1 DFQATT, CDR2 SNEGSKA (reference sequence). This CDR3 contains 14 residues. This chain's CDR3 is CSARPGLGVDTQYF. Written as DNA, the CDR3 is TGCAGTGCTAGACCGGGACTAGGGGTAGATACGCAGTATTTT.

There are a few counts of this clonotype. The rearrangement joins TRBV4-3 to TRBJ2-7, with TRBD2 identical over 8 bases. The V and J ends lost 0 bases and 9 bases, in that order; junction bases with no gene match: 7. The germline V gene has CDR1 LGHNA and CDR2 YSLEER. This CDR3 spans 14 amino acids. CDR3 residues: CASSQEREGFWQYF. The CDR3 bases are TGCGCCAGCAGCCAAGAACGGGAGGGATTTTGGCAGTACTTC.

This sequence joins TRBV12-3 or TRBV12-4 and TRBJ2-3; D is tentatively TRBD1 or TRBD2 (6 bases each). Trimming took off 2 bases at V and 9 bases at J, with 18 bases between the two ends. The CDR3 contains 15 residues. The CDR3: CASSLSGLRGRTQYF. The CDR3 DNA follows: TGTGCCAGCAGTTTATCGGGTCTAAGGGGGAGGACGCAGTATTTT.

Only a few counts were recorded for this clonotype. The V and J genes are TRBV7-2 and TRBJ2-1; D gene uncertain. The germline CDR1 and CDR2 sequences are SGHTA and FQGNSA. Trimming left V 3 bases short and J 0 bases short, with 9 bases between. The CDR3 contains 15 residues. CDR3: CASSLESRSYNEQFF. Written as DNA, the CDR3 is TGTGCCAGCAGCTTGGAATCCCGCTCCTACAATGAGCAGTTCTTC.

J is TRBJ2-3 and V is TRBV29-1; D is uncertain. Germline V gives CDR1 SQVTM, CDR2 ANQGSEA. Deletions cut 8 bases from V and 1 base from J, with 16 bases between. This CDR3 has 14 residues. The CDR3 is CSPSSPSGTDTQYF. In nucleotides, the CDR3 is TGCAGCCCCTCGTCCCCATCAGGCACAGATACGCAGTATTTT.

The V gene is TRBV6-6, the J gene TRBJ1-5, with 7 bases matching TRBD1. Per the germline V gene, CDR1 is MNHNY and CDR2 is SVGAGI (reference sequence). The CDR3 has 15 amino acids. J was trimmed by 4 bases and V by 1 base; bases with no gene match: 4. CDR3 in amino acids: CASSYLKQGNQPQHF. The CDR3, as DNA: TGTGCCAGCAGTTACTTAAAACAGGGGAATCAGCCCCAGCATTTT.

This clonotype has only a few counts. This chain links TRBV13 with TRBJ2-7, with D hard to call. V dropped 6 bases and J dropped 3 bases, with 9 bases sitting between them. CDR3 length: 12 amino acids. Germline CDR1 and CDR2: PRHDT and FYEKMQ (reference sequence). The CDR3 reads CASRMSGYEQYF. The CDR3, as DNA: TGTGCCAGCAGAATGTCCGGCTACGAGCAGTACTTC.

This CDR3 is CASSQEEGLRSPLHF. CDR3 nucleotide sequence: TGCGCCAGCAGCCAAGAAGAGGGGTTGAGATCACCCCTCCACTTT. The chain couples TRBV4-1 to TRBJ1-6; TRBD1 is a possible D gene (5 bases). The CDR3 contains 15 residues. The V and J ends lost 0 bases and 10 bases respectively, with 13 bases between them. CDR1 and CDR2 from the germline V gene are MGHRA and YSYEKL.

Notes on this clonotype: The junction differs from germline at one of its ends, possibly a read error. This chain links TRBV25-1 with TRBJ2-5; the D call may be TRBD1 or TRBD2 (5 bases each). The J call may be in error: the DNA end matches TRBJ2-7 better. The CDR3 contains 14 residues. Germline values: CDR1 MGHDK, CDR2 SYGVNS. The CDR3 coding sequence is TGTGCCAGCGGTGAGGCAGGGTTGCGGGACGAGCAGTACTTC. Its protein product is CASGEAGLRDEQYF.

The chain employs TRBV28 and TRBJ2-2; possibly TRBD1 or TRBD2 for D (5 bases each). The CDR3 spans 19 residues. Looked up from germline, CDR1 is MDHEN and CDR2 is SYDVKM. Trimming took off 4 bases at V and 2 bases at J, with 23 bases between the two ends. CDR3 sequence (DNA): TGTGCCAGCAGTTCGCCGGGACGGGAATTTATCTTTAACACCGGGGAGCTGTTTTTT. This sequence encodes CASSSPGREFIFNTGELFF.